The 9 T cell receptor beta chains given below trace back to one sample, sequenced in a study of blood T cell repertoires in COVID-19. The table came from immunoSEQ multiplex PCR; TCRdb's copy has only in-frame clones and leaves some out. The data contain 130,000 or so clones, 80% to 90% of them singletons. Sequenced material: peripheral blood. Receptor source: a man aged 45-65 years with active COVID-19.

The chain couples TRBV6-5 to TRBJ2-3, with TRBD2 matching 9 bases. CDR1 is MNHEY, CDR2 SVGAGI, per germline. The CDR3 spans 13 residues. V gave up 8 bases and J gave up 9 bases; unmatched junction bases: 9. The CDR3: CASQLAGKDTQYF. Written as DNA, the CDR3 is TGTGCCAGCCAACTAGCGGGTAAAGACACGCAGTATTTT.

The chain carries TRBV6-6 and TRBJ2-4; D unclear. Trimming stripped 6 bases from V and 7 bases from J, with 19 bases between. The germline V gene encodes CDR1 MNHNY and CDR2 SVGAGI (reference sequence). CDR3 length: 15 amino acids. The CDR3 DNA reads as TGTGCCAGCAGCCAAACCCGGTCCTCCGGGAACATTCAGTACTTC. It specifies CASSQTRSSGNIQYF.

This clone was picked up a small number of times. The chain carries TRBV18 and TRBJ1-3; D is undetermined. V was cut by 6 bases and J by 0 bases, with 9 bases left in between. CDR1 and CDR2 from the germline V gene are KGHSH and LQKENI. The CDR3 sequence is 14 residues long. The CDR3 loop is CASSLVSSGNTIYF. For the CDR3, the DNA is TGTGCCAGCTCTTTGGTCAGCTCTGGAAACACCATATATTTT.

J is TRBJ2-3 and V is TRBV9; D uncertain. V was shortened by 4 bases and J by 7 bases, with 13 bases between the two germline ends. CDR3 size: 13 residues. Germline V gene sequence: CDR1 SGDLS, CDR2 YYNGEE. The CDR3 is CASSPETSNTQYF. Here the CDR3 DNA reads TGTGCCAGCAGCCCGGAGACGTCGAATACGCAGTATTTT.

The V and J genes are TRBV4-2 and TRBJ1-2; no reliable D call. The germline V and J ends were trimmed by 6 bases and 4 bases, with 18 bases remaining between them. This CDR3 spans 15 amino acids. Per the germline V gene, CDR1 is LGHNA and CDR2 is YNFKEQ. The CDR3 spells CASSQPTNSGYGYTF. The DNA of the CDR3 is TGTGCCAGCAGTCAACCGACAAATAGCGGCTATGGCTACACCTTC.

In its sample, this clone was seen once. The rearrangement uses TRBV3-1 (or the pseudogene TRBV3-2) and TRBJ1-2; weak D call: TRBD1 (5 bases). The CDR3 consists of 14 residues. Germline V lookup: CDR1 LGHDT, CDR2 YNNKEL (reference sequence). V lost 3 bases to trimming and J lost 4 bases, with 12 bases between them. The CDR3 nucleotides are TGTGCCAGCAGCCAGTCGACAGCCTCCTATGGCTACACCTTC. Translated, it gives CASSQSTASYGYTF.

The chain recombines TRBV27 with TRBJ1-1; D gene unclear. This CDR3 has 14 amino acids. The V end lost 6 bases, the J end lost 5 bases, and 16 bases lay between the germline ends. Germline V gene sequence: CDR1 MNHEY, CDR2 SMNVEV (reference sequence). The CDR3 spells CASSPNGGLTEAFF. DNA of the CDR3: TGTGCCAGCAGCCCAAATGGCGGTTTGACTGAAGCTTTCTTT.

The V call is TRBV19, the J call TRBJ1-3; TRBD1 agrees at 9 bases. The junction had 3 bases not matched to a gene; V was cut back by 8 bases and J by 1 base. The CDR3 loop spans 14 amino acids. Germline values: CDR1 LNHDA, CDR2 SQIVND (reference sequence). CDR3 amino acids: CASLDRGSGNTIYF. The CDR3 DNA sequence: TGTGCCAGTCTCGACAGGGGGTCTGGAAACACCATATATTTT. The complete variable domain, with remaining parts taken from reference TRBV19 and TRBJ1-3, reads DGGITQSPKYLFRKEGQNVTLSCEQNLNHDAMYWYRQDPGQGLRLIYYSQIVNDFQKGDIAEGYSVSREKKESFPLTVTSAQKNPTAFYLCASLDRGSGNTIYFGEGSWLTVV.

The chain joins TRBV6-5 to TRBJ2-2; D remains ambiguous. V was clipped by 9 bases and J by 10 bases, with 9 bases between them. Germline-derived CDR1 and CDR2 are MNHEY and SVGAGI. The CDR3 runs to 10 residues. As DNA, the CDR3 is TGTGCCAGTAGCAACTTGGAGCTGTTTTTT. Translating gives CASSNLELFF.